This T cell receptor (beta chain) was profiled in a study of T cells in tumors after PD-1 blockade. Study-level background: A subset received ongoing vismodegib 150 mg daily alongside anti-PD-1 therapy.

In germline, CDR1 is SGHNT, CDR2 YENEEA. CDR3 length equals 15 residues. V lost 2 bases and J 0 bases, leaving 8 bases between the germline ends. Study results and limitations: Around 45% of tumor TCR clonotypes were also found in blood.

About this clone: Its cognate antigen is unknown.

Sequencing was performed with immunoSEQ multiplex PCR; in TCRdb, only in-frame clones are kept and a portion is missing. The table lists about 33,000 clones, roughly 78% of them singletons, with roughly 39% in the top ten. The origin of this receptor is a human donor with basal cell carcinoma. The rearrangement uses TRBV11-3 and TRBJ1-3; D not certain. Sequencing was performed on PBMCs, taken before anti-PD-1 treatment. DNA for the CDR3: TGTGCCAGCAGCTTACGGCCCTTCTCTGGAAACACCATATATTTT. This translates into CASSLRPFSGNTIYF.